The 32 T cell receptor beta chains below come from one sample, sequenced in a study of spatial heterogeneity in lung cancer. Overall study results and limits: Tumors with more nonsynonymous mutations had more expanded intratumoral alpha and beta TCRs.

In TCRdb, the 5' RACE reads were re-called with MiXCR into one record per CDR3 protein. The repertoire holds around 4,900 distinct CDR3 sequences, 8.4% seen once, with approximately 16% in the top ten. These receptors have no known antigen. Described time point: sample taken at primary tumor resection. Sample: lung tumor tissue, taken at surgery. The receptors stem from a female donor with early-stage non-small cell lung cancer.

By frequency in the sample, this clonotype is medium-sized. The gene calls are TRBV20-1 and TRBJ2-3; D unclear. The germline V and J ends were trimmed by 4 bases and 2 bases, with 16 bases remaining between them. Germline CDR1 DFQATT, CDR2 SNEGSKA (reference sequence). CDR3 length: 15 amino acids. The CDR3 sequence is CSATMHSETTDTQYF. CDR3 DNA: TGCAGTGCTACTATGCATTCAGAGACCACAGATACGCAGTATTTT.

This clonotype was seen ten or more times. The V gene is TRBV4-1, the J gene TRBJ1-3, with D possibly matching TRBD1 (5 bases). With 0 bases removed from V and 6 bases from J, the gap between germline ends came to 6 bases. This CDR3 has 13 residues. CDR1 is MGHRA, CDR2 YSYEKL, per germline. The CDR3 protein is CASSQDRVNTIYF. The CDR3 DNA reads TGCGCCAGCAGCCAAGACAGGGTAAACACCATATATTTT.

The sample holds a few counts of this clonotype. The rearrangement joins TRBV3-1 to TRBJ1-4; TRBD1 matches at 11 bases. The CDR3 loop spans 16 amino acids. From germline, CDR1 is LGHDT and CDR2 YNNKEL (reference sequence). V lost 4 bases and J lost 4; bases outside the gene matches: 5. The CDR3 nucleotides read TGTGCCAGCAGCCCGGACAGGGGGCGGTTTAATGAAAAACTGTTTTTT. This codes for CASSPDRGRFNEKLFF.

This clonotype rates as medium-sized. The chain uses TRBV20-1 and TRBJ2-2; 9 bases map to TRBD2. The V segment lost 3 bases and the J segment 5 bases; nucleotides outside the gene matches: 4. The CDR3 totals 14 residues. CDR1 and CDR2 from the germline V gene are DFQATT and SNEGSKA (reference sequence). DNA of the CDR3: TGCAGTGCTAGTGGACTAGCGACGACCGGGGAGCTGTTTTTT. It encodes CSASGLATTGELFF.

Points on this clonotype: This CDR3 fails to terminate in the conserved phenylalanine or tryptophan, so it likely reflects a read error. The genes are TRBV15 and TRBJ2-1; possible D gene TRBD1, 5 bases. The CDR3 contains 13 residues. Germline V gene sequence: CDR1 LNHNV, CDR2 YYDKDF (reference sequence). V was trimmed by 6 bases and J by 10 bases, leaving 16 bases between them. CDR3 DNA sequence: TGTGCCACCAGGACGGTGGGCAGGGCGGAGCAGTTCTCC. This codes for CATRTVGRAEQFS.

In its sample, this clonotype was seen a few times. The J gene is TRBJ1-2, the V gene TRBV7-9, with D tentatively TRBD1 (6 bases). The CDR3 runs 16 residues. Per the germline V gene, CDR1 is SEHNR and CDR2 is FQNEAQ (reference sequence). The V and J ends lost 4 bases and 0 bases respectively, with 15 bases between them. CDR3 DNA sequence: TGTGCCAGCAGCTCCTACCGGGACATAACTAACTATGGCTACACCTTC. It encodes CASSSYRDITNYGYTF. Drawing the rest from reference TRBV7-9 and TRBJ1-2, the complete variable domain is DTGVSQNPRHKITKRGQNVTFRCDPISEHNRLYWYRQTLGQGPEFLTYFQNEAQLEKSRLLSDRFSAERPKGSFSTLEIQRTEQGDSAMYLCASSSYRDITNYGYTFGSGTRLTVV.

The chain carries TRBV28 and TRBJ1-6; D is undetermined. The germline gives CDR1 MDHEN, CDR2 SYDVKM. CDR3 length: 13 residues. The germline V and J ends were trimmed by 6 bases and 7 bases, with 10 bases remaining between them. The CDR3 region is CASSSTRNSPLHF. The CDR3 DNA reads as TGTGCCAGCAGCTCAACCCGAAATTCACCCCTCCACTTT.

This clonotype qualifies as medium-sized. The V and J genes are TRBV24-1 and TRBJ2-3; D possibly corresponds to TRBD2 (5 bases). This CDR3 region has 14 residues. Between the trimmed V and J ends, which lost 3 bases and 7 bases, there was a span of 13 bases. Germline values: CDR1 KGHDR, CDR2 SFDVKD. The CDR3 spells CATSDPTGGHTQYF. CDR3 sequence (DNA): TGTGCCACCAGTGATCCTACCGGCGGGCATACGCAGTATTTT.

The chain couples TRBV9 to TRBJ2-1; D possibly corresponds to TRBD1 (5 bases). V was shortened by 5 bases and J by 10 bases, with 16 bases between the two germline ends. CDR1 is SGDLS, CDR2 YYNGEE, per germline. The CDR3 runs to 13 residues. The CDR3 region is CASRDASSGEQFF. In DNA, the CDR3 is TGTGCCAGCAGAGACGCCAGCTCAGGGGAGCAGTTCTTC.

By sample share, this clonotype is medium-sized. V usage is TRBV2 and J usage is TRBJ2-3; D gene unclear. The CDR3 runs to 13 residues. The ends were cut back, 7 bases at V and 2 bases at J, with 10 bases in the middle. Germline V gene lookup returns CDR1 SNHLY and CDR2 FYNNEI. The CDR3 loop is CASIRLPTDTQYF. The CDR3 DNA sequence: TGTGCCAGCATAAGGTTACCCACAGATACGCAGTATTTT.

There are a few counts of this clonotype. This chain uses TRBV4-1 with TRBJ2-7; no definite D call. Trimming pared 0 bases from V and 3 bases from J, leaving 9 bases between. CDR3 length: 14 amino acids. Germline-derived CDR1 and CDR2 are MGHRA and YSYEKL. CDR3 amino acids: CASSQDDGGYEQYF. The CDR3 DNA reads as TGCGCCAGCAGCCAAGATGACGGCGGCTACGAGCAGTACTTC.

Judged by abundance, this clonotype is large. The CDR3 protein is CASSTIRTGLGSYNEQFF. Written as DNA, the CDR3 is TGCGCCAGCAGCACCATCCGGACCGGCTTGGGCTCCTACAATGAGCAGTTCTTC. The rearrangement links TRBV5-1 to TRBJ2-1; D remains ambiguous. Per the germline V gene, CDR1 is SGHRS and CDR2 is YFSETQ. V gave up 4 bases and J gave up 0 bases, with 20 bases separating them. This CDR3 is 18 amino acids long.

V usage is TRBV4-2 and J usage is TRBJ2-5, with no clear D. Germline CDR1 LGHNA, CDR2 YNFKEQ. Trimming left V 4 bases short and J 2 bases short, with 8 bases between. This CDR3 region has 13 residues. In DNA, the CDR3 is TGTGCCAGCAGCCTGTCGGATCAAGAGACCCAGTACTTC. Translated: CASSLSDQETQYF.

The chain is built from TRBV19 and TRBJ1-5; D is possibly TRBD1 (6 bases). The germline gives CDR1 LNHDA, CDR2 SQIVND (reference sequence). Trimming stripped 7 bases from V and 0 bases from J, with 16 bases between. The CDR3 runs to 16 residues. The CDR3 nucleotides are TGTGCCAGTAAAGAGGACAGAGGATATAGCAATCAGCCCCAGCATTTT. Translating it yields CASKEDRGYSNQPQHF.

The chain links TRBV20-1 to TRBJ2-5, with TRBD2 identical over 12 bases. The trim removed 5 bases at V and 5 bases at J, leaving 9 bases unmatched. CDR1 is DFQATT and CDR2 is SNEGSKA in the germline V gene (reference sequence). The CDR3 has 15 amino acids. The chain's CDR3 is CSAWTSGVISETQYF. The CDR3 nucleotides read TGCAGTGCTTGGACTAGCGGGGTCATATCGGAGACCCAGTACTTC.

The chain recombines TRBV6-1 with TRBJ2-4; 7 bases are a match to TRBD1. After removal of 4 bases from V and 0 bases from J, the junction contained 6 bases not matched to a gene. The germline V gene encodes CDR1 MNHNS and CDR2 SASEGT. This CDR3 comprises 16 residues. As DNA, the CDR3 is TGTGCCAGCAGTGCACTCACAGGGGTAGCCAAAAACATTCAGTACTTC. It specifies CASSALTGVAKNIQYF.

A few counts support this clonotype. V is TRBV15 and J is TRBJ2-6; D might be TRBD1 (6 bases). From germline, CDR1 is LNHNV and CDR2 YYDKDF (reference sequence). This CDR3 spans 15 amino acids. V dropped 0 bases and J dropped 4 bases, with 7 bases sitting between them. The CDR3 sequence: CATSREGAGANVLTF. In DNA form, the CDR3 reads TGTGCCACCAGCAGAGAGGGGGCCGGGGCCAACGTCCTGACTTTC.

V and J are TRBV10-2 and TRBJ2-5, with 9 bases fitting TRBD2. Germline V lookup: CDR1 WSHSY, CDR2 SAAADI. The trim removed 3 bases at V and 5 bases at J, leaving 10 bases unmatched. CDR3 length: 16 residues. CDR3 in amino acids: CASSELAGFRRETQYF. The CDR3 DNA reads TGCGCCAGCAGTGAACTAGCGGGTTTTCGGCGGGAGACCCAGTACTTC.

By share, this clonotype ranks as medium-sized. CDR3 in amino acids: CASSYSGGGETQYF. The DNA for the CDR3 is TGTGCCAGCAGTTATAGCGGGGGTGGGGAGACCCAGTACTTC. The rearrangement links TRBV6-6 to TRBJ2-5; 9 positions agree with TRBD2. The CDR3 runs to 14 residues. Germline CDR1 is MNHNY and CDR2 is SVGAGI (reference sequence). J lost 5 bases, V lost 3 bases, and 4 bases had no gene match.

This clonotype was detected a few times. The CDR3 DNA is TGTGCCAGCAGTTACTCGGGGGGTCTTACACCCCTCCACTTT. Translated: CASSYSGGLTPLHF. This chain uses TRBV6-5 with TRBJ1-6, with D maybe TRBD1 (5 bases). CDR1 is MNHEY and CDR2 is SVGAGI in the germline V gene. The CDR3 consists of 14 residues. V was clipped by 0 bases and J by 11 bases, with 11 bases between them.

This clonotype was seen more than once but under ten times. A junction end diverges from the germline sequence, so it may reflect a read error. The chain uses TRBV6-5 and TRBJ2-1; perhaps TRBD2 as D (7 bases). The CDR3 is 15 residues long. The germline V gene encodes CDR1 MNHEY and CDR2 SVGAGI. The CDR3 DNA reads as TGTGCCAGTTCTAGAGGGGGGGCCCCCTACAATGAGCAGCTCTTC. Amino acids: CASSRGGAPYNEQLF.

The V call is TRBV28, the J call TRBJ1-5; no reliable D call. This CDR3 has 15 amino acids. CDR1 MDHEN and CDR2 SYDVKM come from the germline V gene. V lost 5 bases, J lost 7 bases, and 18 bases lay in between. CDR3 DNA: TGTGCCAGCAGTCCTGCCGGGTGGGATGGGCAGCCCCAGCATTTT. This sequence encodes CASSPAGWDGQPQHF.

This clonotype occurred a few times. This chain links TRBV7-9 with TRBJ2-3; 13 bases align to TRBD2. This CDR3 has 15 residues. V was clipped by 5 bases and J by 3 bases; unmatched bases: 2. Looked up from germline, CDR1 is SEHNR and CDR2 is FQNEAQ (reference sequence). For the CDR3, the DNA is TGTGCCAGCAGCACGGGACTAGCGGGGACAGATACGCAGTATTTT. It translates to CASSTGLAGTDTQYF. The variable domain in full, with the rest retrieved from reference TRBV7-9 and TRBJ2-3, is DTGVSQNPRHKITKRGQNVTFRCDPISEHNRLYWYRQTLGQGPEFLTYFQNEAQLEKSRLLSDRFSAERPKGSFSTLEIQRTEQGDSAMYLCASSTGLAGTDTQYFGPGTRLTVL.

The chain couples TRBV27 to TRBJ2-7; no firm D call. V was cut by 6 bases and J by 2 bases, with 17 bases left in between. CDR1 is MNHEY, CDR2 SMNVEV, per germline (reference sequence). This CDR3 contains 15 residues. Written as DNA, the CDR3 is TGTGCCAGCAGAAGGTCATGGCTCCGCGCCTACGAGCAGTACTTC. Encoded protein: CASRRSWLRAYEQYF.

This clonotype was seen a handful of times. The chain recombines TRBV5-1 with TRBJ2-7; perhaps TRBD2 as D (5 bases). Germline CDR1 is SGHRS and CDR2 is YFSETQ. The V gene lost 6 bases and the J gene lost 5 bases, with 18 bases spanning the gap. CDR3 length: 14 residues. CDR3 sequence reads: CASTDGASGNEQYF. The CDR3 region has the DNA TGCGCCAGCACGGACGGAGCCTCCGGGAACGAGCAGTACTTC.

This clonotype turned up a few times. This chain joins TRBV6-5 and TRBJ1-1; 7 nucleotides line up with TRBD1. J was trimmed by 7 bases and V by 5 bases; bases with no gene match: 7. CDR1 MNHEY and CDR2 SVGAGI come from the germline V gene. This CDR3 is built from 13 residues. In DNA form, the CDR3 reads TGTGCCAGCAGTGGACAGGTTTTGGGTGAAGCTTTCTTT. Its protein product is CASSGQVLGEAFF.

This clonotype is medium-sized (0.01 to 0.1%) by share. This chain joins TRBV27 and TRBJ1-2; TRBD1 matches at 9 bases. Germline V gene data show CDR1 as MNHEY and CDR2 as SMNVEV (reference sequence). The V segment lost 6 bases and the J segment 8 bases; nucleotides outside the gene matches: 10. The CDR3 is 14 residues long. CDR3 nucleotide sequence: TGTGCCAGCAGAATAGTACAGGGGGCGGGCGGCTACACCTTC. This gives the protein CASRIVQGAGGYTF.

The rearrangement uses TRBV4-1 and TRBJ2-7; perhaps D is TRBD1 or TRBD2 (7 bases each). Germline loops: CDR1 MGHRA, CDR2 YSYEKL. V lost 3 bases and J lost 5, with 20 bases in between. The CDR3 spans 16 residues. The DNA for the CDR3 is TGCGCCAGCAGCCAGTCAGGGGGGCGGGGGAAGAACGAGCAGTACTTC. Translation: CASSQSGGRGKNEQYF.

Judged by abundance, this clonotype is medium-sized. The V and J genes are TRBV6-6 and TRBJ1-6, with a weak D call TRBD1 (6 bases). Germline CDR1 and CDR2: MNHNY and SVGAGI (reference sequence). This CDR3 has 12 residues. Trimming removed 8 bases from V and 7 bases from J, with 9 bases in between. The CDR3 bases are TGTGCCAGCCACAGGGCCAATTCACCCCTCCACTTT. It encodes CASHRANSPLHF.

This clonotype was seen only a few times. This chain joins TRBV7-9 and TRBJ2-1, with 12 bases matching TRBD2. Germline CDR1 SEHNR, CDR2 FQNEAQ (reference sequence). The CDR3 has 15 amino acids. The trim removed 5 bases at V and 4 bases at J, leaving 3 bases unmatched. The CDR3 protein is CASSPGLAGYNEQFF. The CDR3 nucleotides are TGTGCCAGCAGCCCGGGACTAGCGGGTTACAATGAGCAGTTCTTC.

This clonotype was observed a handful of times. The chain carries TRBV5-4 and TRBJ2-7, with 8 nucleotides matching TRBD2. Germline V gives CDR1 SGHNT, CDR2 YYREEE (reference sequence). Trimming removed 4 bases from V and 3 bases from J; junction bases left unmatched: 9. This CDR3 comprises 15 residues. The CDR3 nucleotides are TGTGCCAGCAGCCCCCGCTCCGCGGGGGGCTACGAGCAGTACTTC. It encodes CASSPRSAGGYEQYF.

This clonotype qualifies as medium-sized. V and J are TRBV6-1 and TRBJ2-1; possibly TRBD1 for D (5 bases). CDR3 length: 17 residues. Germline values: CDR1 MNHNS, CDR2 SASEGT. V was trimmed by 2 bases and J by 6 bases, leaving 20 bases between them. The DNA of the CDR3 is TGTGCCAGCAGTGAATCCAAAGGGAAAGGGGCCAGCAATGAGCAGTTCTTC. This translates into CASSESKGKGASNEQFF.